One T cell receptor beta chain is described in this entry. Its antigen is unknown. These data originate in a study of graft-versus-host responses after intestinal transplantation. Study at large: Those transplanted obtained multivisceral, liver-intestinal, or isolated intestinal grafts.

Clones were read by immunoSEQ multiplex PCR, and TCRdb kept only the in-frame ones, dropping some. Altogether 12,000 to 15,000 clones are present, 90% to 95% being singletons, with the ten largest covering about 0.78%. Germline CDR1 PRHDT, CDR2 FYEKMQ (reference sequence). The J segment lost 4 bases and the V segment lost 0 bases, leaving 0 bases of the junction unmatched. The CDR3 runs to 13 residues. General study results and limits: Declines in HvG clones occurring early post-transplant were associated with peak circulating GvH clone levels. Individuals carrying graft-donor T cell macrochimerism showed high graft-versus-host to host-versus-graft clonal ratios in allografts. GvH clones appeared in recipient marrow, some first in ileum or blood.

The TCR sequence derives from a human patient who received an intestinal transplant, so some T cells may come from the graft donor. The rearrangement joins TRBV13 to TRBJ2-7; 7 nucleotides match TRBD1. The material sequenced was PBMCs, taken 9 days after transplant. The chain's CDR3 is CASSLGQGYEQYF. CDR3 bases: TGTGCCAGCAGCTTAGGACAGGGGTACGAGCAGTACTTC.